This T cell receptor beta chain appears in the sequencing data of a study of blood T cell repertoires in COVID-19 (TCRdb year 2020). Some background on the complete study: Samples covering the acute and convalescent phases of COVID-19 were provided by collaborators in the United States, Italy and Spain. Samples were obtained from the ongoing ImmuneRACE study (first 160 participants) and from some 1,200 subjects provided by 6 global collaborators. Nearly every sample came with metadata listing a de-identified subject ID, COVID-19 status, age in years and sex. The prospective study material was composed of cDNA or gDNA derived from T cells, B-cell-depleted T cells, or PBMCs. The dataset comprised deeply sampled blood TCRbeta repertoires from subjects exposed to, actively infected with, or recovered from COVID-19. The repertoires were released in a freely available public database intended as a resource for research on the immune response to SARS-CoV-2. Where HLA class I and class II types were available, the types were taken from metadata supplied by the sample provider, not from assay-based typing.

Broad study findings and their caveats: Clinical and demographic metadata were provided uncurated, with the amount varying by source and participant.

The immunoSEQ Assay, a bias-controlled multiplex PCR, was used to amplify TCRbeta CDR3 regions from genomic DNA. Per the source publication's procedure: The number of nucleated cells in each sample was estimated by amplification of reference gene primers within the assay. To quantify the absolute abundance of each unique TCRbeta CDR3 rearrangement, sequence reads were collapsed and filtered. For each sample, productive Simpson clonality was calculated by taking the square root of Simpson's diversity index across productive rearrangements. Entries here come from immuneACCESS through TCRdb and include only in-frame sequences with V and J called. Some clones fail to appear in such tables; in the studies checked, an unresolved V gene covers under half of the shortfall, and the cause of the remainder is unknown. V and J calls and clone size are copied from that table; D and trimming were computed from the DNA. This sample has about 440,000 clones in its table, and around nine tenths of those were observed once. The ten largest clones represent around 4.5% of the sample.

V is reduced by 4 bases and J by 4 bases, leaving a spacing of 19 bases between them. As encoded in the germline V gene (reference sequence), CDR1 is SGHNT while CDR2 is YYREEE. The CDR3 sequence holds 16 residues, the cysteine and phenylalanine included. Left in the record is the CDR3 DNA by itself, 48 bases read in frame from the first base. Concerning this clone: This receptor's antigen is unknown. Per-base qualities were not stored, and no clone one base away is much larger.

Collaborating institutions collected whole blood in K2EDTA tubes following their own protocols. Collaborator samples were shipped for TCRbeta analysis as frozen whole blood, isolated PBMCs, or DNA extracted from either sample type. The origin of this receptor is a woman aged 30 to 39 with acute or convalescent COVID-19. The rearranged chain carries TRBV5-4 and TRBJ2-3; D gene: possibly TRBD2, on 6 matching bases. The sample consisted of peripheral blood. The DNA is as follows: TGTGCCAGCAGCCTGTCCGGGAGAGGGGTAGCAGATACGCAGTATTTT. Its protein is CASSLSGRGVADTQYF.